A single sample gave rise to the 2 T cell receptor beta chains below, sequenced in a study of T cell repertoires and HLA-DP antigens. These TCRs are of unknown antigen specificity. The protocol was immunoSEQ multiplex PCR, while the TCRdb copy is restricted to in-frame clones and leaves out a portion. The data contain about 89,000 clones, roughly 86% of them singletons. What was sequenced was CD4+ T cells from PBMCs. Receptors originate from a man aged 45 to 65 in good health and CMV-seronegative.

This chain connects TRBV19 to TRBJ2-3; D perhaps matches TRBD1 (6 bases). Germline CDR1 LNHDA, CDR2 SQIVND (reference sequence). Trimming took off 6 bases at V and 2 bases at J, with 15 bases between the two ends. CDR3 length equals 15 residues. The CDR3 region is CASSLQGALTDTQYF. The CDR3 region has the DNA TGTGCCAGTAGCCTACAGGGTGCCCTCACAGATACGCAGTATTTT.

The V call is TRBV5-4, the J call TRBJ2-1; no definite D call. Germline V lookup: CDR1 SGHNT, CDR2 YYREEE (reference sequence). Trimming stripped 0 bases from V and 5 bases from J, with 12 bases between. This CDR3 spans 15 amino acids. CDR3 in DNA: TGTGCCAGCAGCTTGGGGACCAGGCAAGACAATGAGCAGTTCTTC. Translated, it gives CASSLGTRQDNEQFF.